The 4 T cell receptor beta chains below come from one sample, sequenced in a study of cytomegalovirus exposure and HLA in healthy donors. PCR involved 60 Vbeta and 13 Jbeta primers. Here immunoSEQ multiplex PCR was the method, and the copy in TCRdb shows in-frame clones only, minus some. In total, the table holds 200,000 to 250,000 clones. Material: PBMCs. Receptors originate from a woman between 25 and 40 years old in good health and CMV-seropositive.

The chain employs TRBV15 and TRBJ1-5; D is uncertain. CDR1 and CDR2 from the germline V gene are LNHNV and YYDKDF (reference sequence). The CDR3 loop spans 18 amino acids. V was cut by 0 bases and J by 0 bases, with 15 bases left in between. This CDR3 reads CATSRERSMAYSNQPQHF. The CDR3 nucleotides read TGTGCCACCAGCAGAGAGCGGAGCATGGCCTATAGCAATCAGCCCCAGCATTTT.

Notes on this clone: Other nucleotide sequences in the sample specify the same CDR3. The chain employs TRBV5-1 and TRBJ2-7; maybe TRBD1 (6 bases). The CDR3 is 15 amino acids. Germline V gene lookup returns CDR1 SGHRS and CDR2 YFSETQ. Trimming pared 0 bases from V and 4 bases from J, leaving 14 bases between. The chain's CDR3 is CASSLEGRGEYEQYF. CDR3 in DNA: TGCGCCAGCAGCTTGGAAGGCAGGGGAGAGTACGAGCAGTACTTC.

This chain uses TRBV19 with TRBJ2-7; weak D call: TRBD1 (6 bases). Germline V gene sequence: CDR1 LNHDA, CDR2 SQIVND (reference sequence). Trimming took off 1 base at V and 3 bases at J, with 16 bases between the two ends. The CDR3 totals 16 residues. CDR3 nucleotides: TGTGCCAGTAGTATAGCCTCCTGGCAGGGGAGCTACGAGCAGTACTTC. Residues: CASSIASWQGSYEQYF.

The genes are TRBV18 and TRBJ1-3; 11 nucleotides align to TRBD1. From germline, CDR1 is KGHSH and CDR2 LQKENI. V lost 4 bases and J lost 3; bases outside the gene matches: 5. This CDR3 region has 16 residues. CDR3 region: CASSQGQGAHGNTIYF. CDR3 coding DNA: TGTGCCAGCTCACAAGGACAGGGGGCACATGGAAACACCATATATTTT.